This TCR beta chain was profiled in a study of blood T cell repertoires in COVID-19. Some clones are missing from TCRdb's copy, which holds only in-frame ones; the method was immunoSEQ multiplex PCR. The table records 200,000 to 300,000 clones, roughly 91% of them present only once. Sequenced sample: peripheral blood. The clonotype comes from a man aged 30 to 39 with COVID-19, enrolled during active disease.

CDR3 residues: CAWSGDRGQPQHF. CDR3 coding DNA: TGTGCCTGGAGCGGGGACAGGGGGCAGCCCCAGCATTTT. V gene TRBV30 combines with J gene TRBJ1-5, with 11 bases matching TRBD1. Germline CDR1 is GTSNPN and CDR2 is SVGIG (reference sequence). The CDR3 extends over 13 amino acids. V was pared by 3 bases and J by 7 bases, with 2 bases of the junction left unmatched.